This is a list of T cell receptor beta chains from one sample in a study of T-cell memory formation after mild COVID-19. TCRdb used MiXCR to reprocess the 5' RACE reads, holding one entry per CDR3 protein. The sample records about 300,000 distinct CDR3 sequences, approximately 19% being singletons. Sequencing input: PBMCs or a T cell subset sorted from them (not recorded which). The origin of the receptors is a man aged 18 to 35 who had mild COVID-19 (a few samples of this study predate the infection). Cell type and time point are not known. Each CDR3 is given with its conserved first and last residue. Fields, in order: CDR3 length, clone size, V gene, J gene, D gene, CDR3 protein, CDR3 DNA. D genes are given only for firm matches. Rows may omit the clone size; those that give it use once, few, many or a size class.

>14|-|TRBV2|TRBJ2-7|-
CASREERFPPEQYF
TGTGCCAGCAGAGAGGAAAGGTTCCCTCCCGAGCAGTACTTC
>17|-|TRBV20-1|TRBJ2-1|TRBD2
CSARDYSSGESYNEQFF
TGCAGTGCTAGAGATTATTCCAGCGGGGAATCCTACAATGAGCAGTTCTTC
>17|-|TRBV5-1|TRBJ1-5|TRBD1
CASSLNPRGVISQPQHF
TGCGCCAGCAGCTTGAACCCCAGGGGGGTTATTTCTCAGCCCCAGCATTTT
>17|few|TRBV12-3/TRBV12-4|TRBJ2-6|TRBD1
CASSRDRGSSGANVLTF
TGTGCCAGCAGCCGGGACAGGGGCAGCTCTGGGGCCAACGTCCTGACTTTC
>15|few|TRBV5-1|TRBJ2-7|TRBD1
CASSLRTGFSYEQYF
TGCGCCAGCAGCTTGCGGACAGGATTCTCCTACGAGCAGTACTTC
>16|few|TRBV15|TRBJ2-4|TRBD2
CATSGLAGSSKNIQYF
TGTGCCACCAGCGGGCTAGCGGGGTCTTCCAAAAACATTCAGTACTTC
>10|-|TRBV6-1|TRBJ1-2|-
CASSDEGYTF
TGTGCCAGCAGTGACGAAGGCTACACCTTC
>17|-|TRBV3-1|TRBJ1-1|TRBD1
CASSQAPGQGLNTEAFF
TGTGCCAGCAGCCAAGCGCCGGGACAGGGGCTGAACACTGAAGCTTTCTTT
>15|-|TRBV6-6|TRBJ1-6|TRBD1
CASSAATGDNSPLHF
TGTGCCAGCAGTGCCGCGACAGGGGACAATTCACCCCTCCACTTT
>13|-|TRBV20-1|TRBJ1-5|-
CSANPLGDQPQHF
TGCAGTGCCAACCCTCTGGGGGATCAGCCCCAGCATTTT
>11|few|TRBV20-1|TRBJ1-6|-
CSARSASPLHF
TGCAGTGCCAGGTCGGCTTCACCCCTCCACTTT
>14|few|TRBV11-2|TRBJ2-5|-
CASSRDSTTSNLYF
TGTGCCAGCAGCCGGGACTCGACGACGTCAAACTTGTACTTC
>14|-|TRBV24-1|TRBJ2-5|-
CATSDIGQQETQYF
TGTGCCACCAGTGATATCGGGCAGCAAGAGACCCAGTACTTC
>14|-|TRBV3-1|TRBJ1-1|-
CASSQGRVETEAFF
TGTGCCAGCAGCCAGGGGCGCGTGGAAACTGAAGCTTTCTTT